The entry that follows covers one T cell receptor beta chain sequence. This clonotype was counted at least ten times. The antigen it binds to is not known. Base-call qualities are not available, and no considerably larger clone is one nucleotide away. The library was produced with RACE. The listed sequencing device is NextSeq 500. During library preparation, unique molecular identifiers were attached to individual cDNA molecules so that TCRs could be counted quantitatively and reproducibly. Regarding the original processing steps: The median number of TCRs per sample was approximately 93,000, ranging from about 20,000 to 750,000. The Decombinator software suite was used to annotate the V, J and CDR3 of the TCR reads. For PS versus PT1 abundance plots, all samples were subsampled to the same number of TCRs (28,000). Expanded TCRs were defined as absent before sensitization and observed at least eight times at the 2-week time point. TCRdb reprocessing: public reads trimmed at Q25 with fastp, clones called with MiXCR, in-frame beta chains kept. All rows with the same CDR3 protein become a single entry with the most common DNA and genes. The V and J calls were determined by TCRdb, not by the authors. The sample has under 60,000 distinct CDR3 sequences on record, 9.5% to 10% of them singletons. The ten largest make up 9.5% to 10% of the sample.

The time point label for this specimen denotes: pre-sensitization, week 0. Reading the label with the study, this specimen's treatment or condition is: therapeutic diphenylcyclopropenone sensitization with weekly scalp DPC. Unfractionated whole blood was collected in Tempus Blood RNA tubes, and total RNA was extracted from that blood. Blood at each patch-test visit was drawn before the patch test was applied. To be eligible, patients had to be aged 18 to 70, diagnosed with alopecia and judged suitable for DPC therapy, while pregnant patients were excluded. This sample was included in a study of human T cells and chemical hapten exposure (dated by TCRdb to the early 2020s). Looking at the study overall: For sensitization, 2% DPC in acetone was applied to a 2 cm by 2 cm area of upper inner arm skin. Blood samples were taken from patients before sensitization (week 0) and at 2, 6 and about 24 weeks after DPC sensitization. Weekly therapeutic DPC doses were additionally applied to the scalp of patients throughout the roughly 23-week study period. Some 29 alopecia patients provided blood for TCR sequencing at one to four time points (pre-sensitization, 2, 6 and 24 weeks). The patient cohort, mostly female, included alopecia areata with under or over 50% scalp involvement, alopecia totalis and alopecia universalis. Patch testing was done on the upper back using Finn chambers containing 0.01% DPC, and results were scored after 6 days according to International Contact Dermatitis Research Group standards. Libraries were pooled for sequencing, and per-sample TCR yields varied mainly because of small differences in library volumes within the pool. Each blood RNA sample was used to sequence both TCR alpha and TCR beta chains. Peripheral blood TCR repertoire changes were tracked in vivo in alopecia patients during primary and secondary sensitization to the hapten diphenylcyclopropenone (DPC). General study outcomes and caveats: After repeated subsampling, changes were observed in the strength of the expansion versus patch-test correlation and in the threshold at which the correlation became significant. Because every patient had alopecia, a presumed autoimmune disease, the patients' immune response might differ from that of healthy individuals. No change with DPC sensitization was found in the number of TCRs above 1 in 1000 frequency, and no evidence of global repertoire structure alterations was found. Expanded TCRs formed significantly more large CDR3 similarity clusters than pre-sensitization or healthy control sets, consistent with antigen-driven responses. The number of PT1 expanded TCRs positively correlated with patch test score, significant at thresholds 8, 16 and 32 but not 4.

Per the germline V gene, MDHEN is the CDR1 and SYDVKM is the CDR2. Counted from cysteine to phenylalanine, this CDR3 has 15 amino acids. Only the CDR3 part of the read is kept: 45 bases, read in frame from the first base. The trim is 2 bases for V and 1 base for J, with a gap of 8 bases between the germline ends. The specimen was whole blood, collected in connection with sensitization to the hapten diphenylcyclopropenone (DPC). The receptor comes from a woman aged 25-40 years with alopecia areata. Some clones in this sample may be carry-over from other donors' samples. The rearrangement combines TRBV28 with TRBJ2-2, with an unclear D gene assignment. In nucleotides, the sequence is TGTGCCAGCAGTTTAATGGAAGGGAACACCGGGGAGCTGTTTTTT. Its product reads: CASSLMEGNTGELFF.